This T cell receptor (beta chain) was found in a study of blood T cells in healthy people across ages. Study results and limitations: The lack of PBMC sorting stopped any conclusive naive versus antigen-experienced comparison.

Healthy Caucasian individuals from Russia aged about 6 to 90 served as donors. Researchers isolated at least 6 million PBMCs per sample. This clonotype appeared a few times. Its antigen is unknown. CDR3 length equals 12 residues. Germline-derived CDR1 and CDR2 are KGHDR and SFDVKD. A second roughly 6 to 11 cycle PCR used barcoded and J-beta primers. TCRdb re-analysed the 5' RACE reads in MiXCR, keeping a single row per CDR3 protein. Counted here are more than 1.4 million distinct CDR3 sequences, approximately 42% occurring once; the ten biggest clones make up roughly 8.2%. Material for sequencing was blood. V and J are TRBV24-1 and TRBJ2-4, with 9 nucleotides matching TRBD1. Matching the DNA end better, TRBJ2-7 makes the J call doubtful. The sequence was collected from a woman between 18 and 30 years old in good health. The DNA of the CDR3 is TGTGCCACCAAAGGGACAGGGAACGAGCAGTACTTC. As protein: CATKGTGNEQYF.